These T cell receptor beta chains were read from a single sample in a study of low-dose radiotherapy and immunotherapy resistance in tumors. TCRdb reprocessed the reads via MiXCR and lists one record per CDR3 protein. There are 80,000 to 95,000 distinct CDR3 sequences in the sample; roughly a tenth occur only once, and roughly 1% lies in the top ten. The sequencing used PBMCs, collected before treatment. These receptors originate from a male donor with prostate cancer. CDR3s include the opening cysteine and the closing phenylalanine or tryptophan. D genes are given only for firm matches. A clone size is listed for some rows: how often the clone was seen (once, few, many), or a class if it is expanded.

cdr3_aa: CASSYPGQGSYNEQFF; cdr3_nt: TGTGCCAGCAGTTATCCGGGACAGGGCTCCTACAATGAGCAGTTCTTC; clone_size: -; v_call: TRBV6-6; j_call: TRBJ2-1; d_call: TRBD1
cdr3_aa: CASSQGQGAQPQHF; cdr3_nt: TGTGCCAGCAGCCAAGGACAGGGGGCTCAGCCCCAGCATTTT; clone_size: many; v_call: TRBV3-1; j_call: TRBJ1-5; d_call: TRBD1
cdr3_aa: CAGRDRVYPGYEQYF; cdr3_nt: TGTGCCGGCCGGGACAGGGTATATCCCGGGTACGAGCAGTACTTC; clone_size: many; v_call: TRBV30; j_call: TRBJ2-7; d_call: TRBD1
cdr3_aa: CASSVGEGRTQYF; cdr3_nt: TGTGCCAGCAGCGTAGGTGAGGGGCGAACCCAGTACTTC; clone_size: many; v_call: TRBV9; j_call: TRBJ2-5; d_call: -
cdr3_aa: CSASRDSGANVLTF; cdr3_nt: TGCAGTGCTAGCCGAGACTCTGGGGCCAACGTCCTGACTTTC; clone_size: many; v_call: TRBV20-1; j_call: TRBJ2-6; d_call: -
cdr3_aa: CASGRDYTSDTQYF; cdr3_nt: TGTGCCAGCGGGCGGGACTATACGTCAGATACGCAGTATTTT; clone_size: many; v_call: TRBV9; j_call: TRBJ2-3; d_call: TRBD2
cdr3_aa: CASSVEGRDRHPEAFF; cdr3_nt: TGTGCCAGCAGCGTAGAAGGGAGGGACAGGCACCCTGAAGCTTTCTTT; clone_size: many; v_call: TRBV9; j_call: TRBJ1-1; d_call: TRBD1
cdr3_aa: CASSLGGSGASGANVLTF; cdr3_nt: TGTGCCAGCAGCCTTGGAGGTAGCGGGGCCTCTGGGGCCAACGTCCTGACTTTC; clone_size: many; v_call: TRBV7-9; j_call: TRBJ2-6; d_call: TRBD2
cdr3_aa: CASSQDDMVVAGVLAGELFF; cdr3_nt: TGTGCCAGCAGCCAAGATGATATGGTGGTAGCGGGAGTTTTGGCCGGGGAGCTGTTTTTT; clone_size: many; v_call: TRBV3-1; j_call: TRBJ2-2; d_call: TRBD2
cdr3_aa: CASSYPSTGRTGELFF; cdr3_nt: TGTGCCAGCAGTTACCCCTCGACGGGTCGCACCGGGGAGCTGTTTTTT; clone_size: many; v_call: TRBV6-2/TRBV6-3; j_call: TRBJ2-2; d_call: -
cdr3_aa: CASSPPGQGAGVQYF; cdr3_nt: TGCGCCAGCAGCCCCCCGGGACAGGGGGCAGGTGTGCAGTACTTC; clone_size: many; v_call: TRBV5-1; j_call: TRBJ2-7; d_call: TRBD1
cdr3_aa: CASSLLGGRQYF; cdr3_nt: TGTGCCAGCAGCCTACTTGGGGGAAGGCAGTACTTC; clone_size: many; v_call: TRBV7-2; j_call: TRBJ2-7; d_call: -
cdr3_aa: CASSATAEAFF; cdr3_nt: TGTGCCAGCAGTGCGACAGCTGAAGCTTTCTTT; clone_size: few; v_call: TRBV6-5; j_call: TRBJ1-1; d_call: -
cdr3_aa: CASSRSGTFSYEQYF; cdr3_nt: TGTGCCAGCAGCCGATCGGGGACCTTCTCCTACGAGCAGTACTTC; clone_size: -; v_call: TRBV14; j_call: TRBJ2-7; d_call: -
cdr3_aa: CASSLSGLNEQFF; cdr3_nt: TGTGCCAGCAGCTTATCAGGTCTCAATGAGCAGTTCTTC; clone_size: many; v_call: TRBV7-9; j_call: TRBJ2-1; d_call: -
cdr3_aa: CASSRSSEDIQYF; cdr3_nt: TGTGCCAGCAGCCGATCCTCCGAGGACATTCAGTACTTC; clone_size: many; v_call: TRBV4-2; j_call: TRBJ2-4; d_call: -
cdr3_aa: CASSSRNRATNEKLFF; cdr3_nt: TGTGCCAGCAGCTCGCGGAACAGGGCCACTAATGAAAAACTGTTTTTT; clone_size: many; v_call: TRBV7-8; j_call: TRBJ1-4; d_call: -
cdr3_aa: CAISQSTDTQYF; cdr3_nt: TGTGCCATCAGCCAGAGCACAGATACGCAGTATTTT; clone_size: -; v_call: TRBV10-3; j_call: TRBJ2-3; d_call: -
cdr3_aa: CASAVSSYEQYF; cdr3_nt: TGTGCCAGCGCTGTTAGCTCCTACGAGCAGTACTTC; clone_size: many; v_call: TRBV6-6; j_call: TRBJ2-7; d_call: -
cdr3_aa: CASSRQQGREQYF; cdr3_nt: TGCGCCAGCAGTAGACAACAGGGGCGCGAGCAGTACTTC; clone_size: many; v_call: TRBV5-1; j_call: TRBJ2-7; d_call: TRBD1
cdr3_aa: CASSYSGEGANYGYTF; cdr3_nt: TGTGCCAGCAGTTACTCGGGGGAGGGAGCTAACTATGGCTACACCTTC; clone_size: many; v_call: TRBV6-5; j_call: TRBJ1-2; d_call: -
cdr3_aa: CASSLARTVNTEAFF; cdr3_nt: TGTGCCAGCAGTTTAGCAAGGACAGTGAACACTGAAGCTTTCTTT; clone_size: many; v_call: TRBV28; j_call: TRBJ1-1; d_call: -
cdr3_aa: CASSPSFIAGGVLGEQYF; cdr3_nt: TGTGCCAGCAGCCCAAGTTTTATAGCGGGAGGTGTATTAGGCGAGCAGTACTTC; clone_size: few; v_call: TRBV7-9; j_call: TRBJ2-7; d_call: TRBD2
cdr3_aa: CASSVGPDPTREQYF; cdr3_nt: TGCGCCAGCAGCGTGGGGCCCGACCCAACCCGCGAGCAGTACTTC; clone_size: many; v_call: TRBV5-1; j_call: TRBJ2-7; d_call: -